What follows is one T cell receptor beta chain and its context. Assay: immunoSEQ multiplex PCR; the TCRdb copy retains only in-frame clones and omits some. Of some 490,000 clones in the sample, about nine tenths were seen once. The cohort comprised adults aged about 18 to 100 years residing in about two dozen US areas. Participants had their cohort set by participant-reported clinical history. Two negative PCRs, clearance, or symptom resolution had been documented for recovered Cohort 3 donors. Germline CDR1 and CDR2: LGHDT and YNNKEL (reference sequence). This CDR3 has 14 residues. The V segment lost 4 bases and the J segment 2 bases; nucleotides outside the gene matches: 1. The record originates from a study of blood T cell repertoires in COVID-19. Overall study: Italy, Spain and the United States were the sources of the convalescent and acute COVID-19 samples.

The sample consisted of PBMCs or T cells enriched from blood (not recorded which). The clonotype originates from a woman in her sixties who had recovered from COVID-19. The chain uses TRBV3-1 (or the pseudogene TRBV3-2) and TRBJ2-1; 8 bases are a match to TRBD2. The CDR3 sequence is CASSRGGPYNEQFF. In DNA, the CDR3 is TGTGCCAGCAGCCGCGGGGGGCCCTACAATGAGCAGTTCTTC.